These T cell receptor beta chains were read from a single sample in a study of CD8 T cells in ankylosing spondylitis. TCRdb re-called the 5' RACE reads with MiXCR, one entry per CDR3 protein. Seen here are around 890,000 distinct CDR3 sequences, about 11% observed once, and the top ten hold under 0.6%. The sample taken for sequencing was blood, either unsorted or a sorted T cell fraction (not recorded which). These receptors were collected from a male donor with ankylosing spondylitis. The CDR3 runs from the conserved cysteine through the conserved F or W. The D gene is left open where the match is weak. Expanded clones get a size class; other rows say once, few or many, or leave the size out.

few	TRBJ2-7	TRBV6-2/TRBV6-3	TRBD1	TGTGCCAGCAGGTCCTTGGGACAGCGCTCCTACGAGCAGTACTTC	CASRSLGQRSYEQYF
few	TRBJ2-6	TRBV4-2	-	TGTGCCAGCAGTTCCAGAACAGGACCCCAATCCGGGGCCAACGTCCTGACTTTC	CASSSRTGPQSGANVLTF
-	TRBJ2-1	TRBV5-1	TRBD1	TGCGCCAGCAGCCCACGACAGGGGAGCTCCTACAATGAGCAGTTCTTC	CASSPRQGSSYNEQFF
few	TRBJ1-6	TRBV11-2	-	TGTGCCAGCAGCCTCACGGGCAGGGGAGGGTCACCCCTCCACTTT	CASSLTGRGGSPLHF
-	TRBJ2-1	TRBV11-2	TRBD2	TGTGCCAGCACCCCAACTAGCGGCTCCTACAATGAGCAGTTCTTC	CASTPTSGSYNEQFF
few	TRBJ2-7	TRBV10-3	-	TGTGCCATCAGCGGGGGAGATGGGCAGCAGTACTTC	CAISGGDGQQYF
many	TRBJ2-5	TRBV10-3	TRBD2	TGTGCCACCAAACCCACTAGCGGGAGAAGCCAGTACTTC	CATKPTSGRSQYF
many	TRBJ2-2	TRBV5-6	-	TGTGCCAGCAGCCCCGATCCAGGATATGGGGGCACCGGGGAGCTGTTTTTT	CASSPDPGYGGTGELFF
many	TRBJ2-7	TRBV20-1	-	TGCAGTGCACCGGACGGTTACGAGCAGTACTTC	CSAPDGYEQYF
many	TRBJ1-4	TRBV29-1	TRBD1	TGCAGCGTTGGAGTAATAGGGGACAGGAATGAAAAACTGTTTTTT	CSVGVIGDRNEKLFF
-	TRBJ2-5	TRBV18	TRBD1	TGTGCCAGCTCACCCCCCCTTTGGACAGGGATGAGTCAAGAGACCCAGTACTTC	CASSPPLWTGMSQETQYF
few	TRBJ2-5	TRBV25-1	-	TGTGCCAGCAGTGCGCGGGACGTGGGGACCCAGTACTTC	CASSARDVGTQYF
-	TRBJ1-1	TRBV10-3	-	TGTGCCATCAGTGAAAGGAACGATAACACTGAAGCTTTCTTT	CAISERNDNTEAFF
-	TRBJ1-4	TRBV9	-	TGTGCCAGCAGCCCCCAGGGCGGGTTAACTAATGAAAAACTGTTTTTT	CASSPQGGLTNEKLFF
-	TRBJ2-5	TRBV6-1	-	TGTGCCAGCAGTGGGGGGGGCGAAGGGGAGACCCAGTACTTC	CASSGGGEGETQYF
few	TRBJ1-1	TRBV20-1	-	TGCAGTGCTAGAGATCGGAACCGACTAAACACTGAAGCTTTCTTT	CSARDRNRLNTEAFF
-	TRBJ2-3	TRBV6-5	-	TGTGCCAGCAGTTCGGAGCCTCGCACAGATACGCAGTATTTT	CASSSEPRTDTQYF
-	TRBJ2-7	TRBV5-6	-	TGTGCCAGCAGCTTGTTTGTCTGGGACCCGGAGCAGTACTTC	CASSLFVWDPEQYF
many	TRBJ2-1	TRBV5-1	TRBD2	TGCGCCAGCAGCTTGGCCGGGGGGGCCCCTAATGAGCAGTTCTTC	CASSLAGGAPNEQFF
-	TRBJ2-7	TRBV6-1	TRBD1	TGTGCCAGCAGACCGTATGGGACAGGCGCATCCTACGAGCAGTACTTC	CASRPYGTGASYEQYF
few	TRBJ2-5	TRBV7-2	TRBD2	TGTGCCAGCAGCCAGAGACTAGCGGAAGAGACCCAGTACTTC	CASSQRLAEETQYF
few	TRBJ2-3	TRBV2	-	TGTGCCAGCCGAGCCCGCGGAGATACGCAGTATTTT	CASRARGDTQYF
many	TRBJ2-2	TRBV20-1	-	TGCAGTGCTAGTAGCTCCCGGACTTCAAACACCGGGGAGCTGTTTTTT	CSASSSRTSNTGELFF
many	TRBJ2-3	TRBV5-1	-	TGCGCCAGCAGTAGGGGTTCTAGCACAGATACGCAGTATTTT	CASSRGSSTDTQYF
few	TRBJ1-1	TRBV14	TRBD1	TGTGCCAGCAGCCAAGAGGGGACAGAGGTACCGAACACTGAAGCTTTCTTT	CASSQEGTEVPNTEAFF
few	TRBJ2-6	TRBV2	TRBD2	TGTGCCAGCAGTGTTAGCGATGAACTAGCGGGATACTACTCTGGGGCCAACGTCCTGACTTTC	CASSVSDELAGYYSGANVLTF
-	TRBJ1-2	TRBV5-5	TRBD1	TGTGCCAGCAGCTGGGACAGGGAGCATGGCTACACCTTC	CASSWDREHGYTF
-	TRBJ2-5	TRBV20-1	TRBD2	TGCAGTGCTATAGGACTAGCGGGAGACGAGACCCAGTACTTC	CSAIGLAGDETQYF
few	TRBJ2-2	TRBV6-2/TRBV6-3	TRBD2	TGTGCCAGCGTCAGCGGGATGACTCCCGGGGAGCTGTTTTTT	CASVSGMTPGELFF
-	TRBJ2-2	TRBV7-8	TRBD2	TGTGCCAGCAGCTTACTTAGCGGGAGTCAAAAGGAGCTGTTTTTT	CASSLLSGSQKELFF
many	TRBJ1-1	TRBV5-1	-	TGCGCCAGCAGCTTGATGGGGGACACTGAAGCTTTCTTT	CASSLMGDTEAFF
many	TRBJ2-2	TRBV27	-	TGTGCCAGCAGTTGGTACGGGGCGAACACCGGGGAGCTGTTTTTT	CASSWYGANTGELFF
-	TRBJ1-2	TRBV7-2	-	TGTGCCAGCAGCCACACAGAGGGAGGTGGCTACACCTTC	CASSHTEGGGYTF
many	TRBJ2-6	TRBV11-2	TRBD1	TGTGCCAGCAGCCTTCGTGGGACAGGGTTTTCTGGGGCCAACGTCCTGACTTTC	CASSLRGTGFSGANVLTF
-	TRBJ1-1	TRBV20-1	TRBD1	TGCAGTGCTAGAGAAGGGACAGGGGTCGCTGAAGCTTTCTTT	CSAREGTGVAEAFF
few	TRBJ2-1	TRBV2	-	TGTGCCAGCAGTGAAAAGACTAGGAGGCAGTTCTTC	CASSEKTRRQFF
many	TRBJ2-7	TRBV5-1	-	TGCGCCAGCAGCTCCCAACAGGGCCCCCTTGACGAGCAGTACTTC	CASSSQQGPLDEQYF
-	TRBJ1-1	TRBV28	-	TGTGCCAGCAGTTTATTGGAGGGAGAAGCTTTCTTT	CASSLLEGEAFF
few	TRBJ2-1	TRBV12-3/TRBV12-4	TRBD2	TGTGCCAGCAGTTTTCTAGCGGGAGGGCGCAATGAGCAGTTCTTC	CASSFLAGGRNEQFF
-	TRBJ1-5	TRBV7-8	-	TGTGCCAGCAGCTTAGAACGTCAGCCCCAGCATTTT	CASSLERQPQHF
-	TRBJ2-3	TRBV6-1	-	TGTGCCAGCACCTACCCCGGGGCAGATACGCAGTATTTT	CASTYPGADTQYF
-	TRBJ2-5	TRBV5-1	-	TGCGCCAGCAGCTTTAACGGGGTCCAAGAGACCCAGTACTTC	CASSFNGVQETQYF
-	TRBJ2-3	TRBV11-2	TRBD1	TGTGCCAGCAGCGAAACAGGGGTACCCGATACGCAGTATTTT	CASSETGVPDTQYF
-	TRBJ1-6	TRBV15	-	TGTGCCACCAGCACGGGGAATTCACCCCTCCACTTT	CATSTGNSPLHF
-	TRBJ1-2	TRBV4-1	-	TGCGCCAGCAGCCGGCGGGATGGTGGCTACACCTTC	CASSRRDGGYTF
few	TRBJ2-7	TRBV20-1	TRBD2	TGCAGTGCCCCCCGGACTAGCGGGGGAACCTACGAGCAGTACTTC	CSAPRTSGGTYEQYF
few	TRBJ1-4	TRBV5-6	TRBD1	TGTGCCAGCAGCTTTGGGACAGACGAAAAACTGTTTTTT	CASSFGTDEKLFF
-	TRBJ1-5	TRBV7-9	-	TGTGCCAGCAGCTTAGATGGAGACAGCCCCTATCAGCCCCAGCATTTT	CASSLDGDSPYQPQHF
few	TRBJ1-4	TRBV15	-	TGTGCCACCAGCAGAGCTTTAAATGAAAAACTGTTTTTT	CATSRALNEKLFF
-	TRBJ2-2	TRBV20-1	-	TGCAGTGCTATTCAGGGGTCGGGGTTCGACACCGGGGAGCTGTTTTTT	CSAIQGSGFDTGELFF
few	TRBJ1-4	TRBV11-2	-	TGTGCCAGCAGCTCGGGGCTCGGCCGGGAAAAACTGTTTTTT	CASSSGLGREKLFF
many	TRBJ2-1	TRBV7-2	TRBD2	TGTGCCAGCAGCTTAGTAGGAGCGGGGACCTACAATGAGCAGTTCTTC	CASSLVGAGTYNEQFF
few	TRBJ2-7	TRBV3-1	-	TGTGCCAGCAGCCAACGGGTCGCCAGGAGGTACGAGCAGTACTTC	CASSQRVARRYEQYF
many	TRBJ1-1	TRBV7-2	TRBD1	TGTGCCAGCAGCTTGGACAGGGGGTCGAGGGAAGCTTTCTTT	CASSLDRGSREAFF